Below are 25 T cell receptor beta chains sequenced from a single sample in a study of control samples from healthy donors and cancer patients. This table comes from immunoSEQ multiplex PCR, and its TCRdb copy is limited to in-frame clones, with some not included. In the table there are some 160,000 clones, approximately 91% of which are singletons. Sequences were obtained from blood. The receptors here all came from a man aged 30 to 39 in good health.

The chain carries TRBV2 and TRBJ1-5; D is unresolved. In germline, CDR1 is SNHLY, CDR2 FYNNEI. The length of the CDR3 is 14 residues. V lost 2 bases and J 4 bases, leaving 9 bases between the germline ends. CDR3: CASSESQLNQPQHF. For the CDR3, the DNA is TGTGCCAGCAGTGAAAGTCAGCTTAATCAGCCCCAGCATTTT.

The gene calls are TRBV24-1 and TRBJ1-2; D is possibly TRBD1 (5 bases). Trimming removed 4 bases at V and 3 bases at J, with 14 bases between. The V gene's germline CDR1 is KGHDR and CDR2 SFDVKD. The CDR3 sequence is 15 residues long. CDR3 in amino acids: CATSDWGTEDYGYTF. For the CDR3, the DNA is TGTGCCACCAGTGACTGGGGGACGGAGGACTATGGCTACACCTTC.

V usage is TRBV7-9 and J usage is TRBJ2-5; D may be TRBD1 (5 bases). The CDR3 is 15 amino acids. V lost 4 bases and J 5 bases, leaving 17 bases between the germline ends. CDR1 SEHNR and CDR2 FQNEAQ come from the germline V gene (reference sequence). In DNA, the CDR3 is TGTGCCAGCAGCTCCCCCTTGGGGCAGACGGAGACCCAGTACTTC. It is translated as CASSSPLGQTETQYF.

The gene calls are TRBV9 and TRBJ1-2; D is unresolved. V lost 0 bases and J 4 bases, leaving 13 bases between the germline ends. This CDR3 has 15 residues. Germline assignment: CDR1 SGDLS and CDR2 YYNGEE. CDR3 in DNA: TGTGCCAGCAGCGTAGAGGTAGGGAACGCCTATGGCTACACCTTC. This encodes CASSVEVGNAYGYTF.

The rearrangement joins TRBV7-8 to TRBJ2-5, with 7 bases identical to TRBD1. This CDR3 region has 15 residues. Looked up from germline, CDR1 is SGHVS and CDR2 is FQNEAQ. The junction had 4 bases not matched to a gene; V was cut back by 0 bases and J by 3 bases. Written as DNA, the CDR3 is TGTGCCAGCAGCTTAGCGTCACAGGGGAAAGAGACCCAGTACTTC. The encoded protein is CASSLASQGKETQYF.

The chain joins TRBV29-1 to TRBJ2-1; 10 nucleotides match TRBD2. This CDR3 is 14 amino acids long. The germline gives CDR1 SQVTM, CDR2 ANQGSEA. The V segment lost 4 bases and the J segment 6 bases; nucleotides outside the gene matches: 6. CDR3 nucleotides: TGCAGCGTTGGTAGGGGACTAGCGACCAATGAGCAGTTCTTC. This translates into CSVGRGLATNEQFF.

This clone was seen a single time. The rearrangement uses TRBV27 and TRBJ2-2; D ambiguous. The CDR3 is made up of 12 amino acids. From germline, CDR1 is MNHEY and CDR2 SMNVEV (reference sequence). V gave up 4 bases and J gave up 4 bases, with 4 bases separating them. CDR3 sequence reads: CASSYITGELFF. The CDR3 bases are TGTGCCAGCAGTTATATCACCGGGGAGCTGTTTTTT.

The CDR3, as DNA: TGCGCCAGCAGCTTGGACAGGAGCACAGATACGCAGTATTTT. It translates to CASSLDRSTDTQYF. The V gene is TRBV5-1, the J gene TRBJ2-3; possibly TRBD1 for D (5 bases). The CDR3 extends over 14 amino acids. The germline V gene has CDR1 SGHRS and CDR2 YFSETQ. Trimming cost V 0 bases and J 0 bases, with 5 bases left between them.

The chain has TRBV12-3 or TRBV12-4 and TRBJ1-3; D uncertain. The V and J ends lost 5 bases and 4 bases respectively, with 6 bases between them. The CDR3 spans 12 residues. DNA for the CDR3: TGTGCCAGCAGTGAGGGAGGAAACACCATATATTTT. As protein: CASSEGGNTIYF.

CDR3 nucleotides: TGTGCCAGCACCATGGGCGGGGGGGAGGAGACCCAGTACTTC. Translation: CASTMGGGEETQYF. The chain is built from TRBV28 and TRBJ2-5, with 9 positions matching TRBD2. The CDR3 loop spans 14 amino acids. Germline trimming cut 7 bases from V and 5 bases from J; bases unmatched to any gene: 8. Per the germline V gene, CDR1 is MDHEN and CDR2 is SYDVKM.

Comment on this clone: The final CDR3 position lacks the conserved phenylalanine or tryptophan, pointing to a likely read error. The DNA is left out, because the CDR3 cannot be placed on it with certainty; the CDR3 is given as TCRdb lists it. J is TRBJ2-4 and V is TRBV5-6; the table's D call TRBD2 went unverified against the DNA. The CDR3 is 13 residues long, ends included. Germline V CDR1 and CDR2: SGHDT, YYEEEE. The CDR3 sequence is CASSSGTSRGVGL.

The genes are TRBV7-6 and TRBJ2-3, with 8 bases lining up with TRBD1. After removal of 1 base from V and 4 bases from J, the junction contained 4 bases not matched to a gene. This CDR3 is 15 amino acids long. Germline assignment: CDR1 SGHVS and CDR2 FNYEAQ. The CDR3 nucleotides are TGTGCCAGCAGCTTAGGACAGGGGAGCGCAGATACGCAGTATTTT. Translated: CASSLGQGSADTQYF.

The gene calls are TRBV6-6 and TRBJ2-7, with a tentative D call TRBD1 (6 bases). The V gene's germline CDR1 is MNHNY and CDR2 SVGAGI (reference sequence). The CDR3 spans 12 residues. The V end was cut by 6 bases, the J end by 6 bases, with 12 bases between. The CDR3 DNA reads TGTGCCAGCAGCTCGGACAGCTCCGAGCAGTACTTC. It specifies CASSSDSSEQYF.

The rearrangement joins TRBV15 to TRBJ2-7, with 8 nucleotides matching TRBD1. Germline V gives CDR1 LNHNV, CDR2 YYDKDF (reference sequence). The junction had 7 bases not matched to a gene; V was cut back by 5 bases and J by 4 bases. This CDR3 region has 14 residues. CDR3: CATSSTQGAYEQYF. CDR3 in DNA: TGTGCCACCAGCTCAACGCAGGGGGCTTACGAGCAGTACTTC.

The CDR3 sequence is CASSIVGTSSTDTQYF. In nucleotides, the CDR3 is TGTGCCAGTAGTATAGTCGGGACGTCTAGCACAGATACGCAGTATTTT. V is TRBV19 and J is TRBJ2-3; D possibly matches TRBD1 or TRBD2 (5 bases each). Trimming stripped 1 base from V and 0 bases from J, with 11 bases between. This CDR3 contains 16 residues. CDR1 and CDR2 from the germline V gene are LNHDA and SQIVND (reference sequence).

J is TRBJ1-2 and V is TRBV19; the D is unclear. This CDR3 region has 10 residues. The germline V gene has CDR1 LNHDA and CDR2 SQIVND (reference sequence). V lost 6 bases to trimming and J lost 7 bases, with 6 bases between them. CDR3 nucleotides: TGTGCCAGTAGCGGGTTTGGCTACACCTTC. It yields the protein CASSGFGYTF.

The V and J genes are TRBV5-6 and TRBJ2-7, with TRBD1 identical over 7 bases. Germline assignment: CDR1 SGHDT and CDR2 YYEEEE. J gave up 4 bases and V 5 bases, and 3 bases lay outside the gene matches. The CDR3 consists of 12 residues. This CDR3 is CASSWGQYEQYF. The DNA for the CDR3 is TGTGCCAGCAGTTGGGGACAGTACGAGCAGTACTTC.

The chain carries TRBV7-6 and TRBJ1-2; 12 positions match TRBD1. CDR3 size: 18 residues. The V gene's germline CDR1 is SGHVS and CDR2 FNYEAQ. The V and J ends lost 3 bases and 2 bases, in that order; junction bases with no gene match: 10. The CDR3 reads CASSLGAPGQGANYGYTF. CDR3 coding DNA: TGTGCCAGCAGCTTGGGTGCTCCGGGACAGGGGGCCAACTATGGCTACACCTTC.

CDR3 residues: CASSGTTNYGYTF. The CDR3 coding sequence is TGTGCCAGCAGTGGAACGACCAACTATGGCTACACCTTC. The chain joins TRBV6-2 or TRBV6-3 to TRBJ1-2; D gene uncertain. V lost 5 bases to trimming and J lost 2 bases, with 9 bases between them. The CDR3 totals 13 residues. CDR1 and CDR2 (germline): MNHEY, SVGEGT.

The chain joins TRBV6-5 to TRBJ2-7, with TRBD1 identical over 9 bases. The CDR3 runs to 13 residues. CDR1 is MNHEY and CDR2 is SVGAGI in the germline V gene. The J segment lost 6 bases and the V segment lost 8 bases, leaving 8 bases of the junction unmatched. The CDR3 bases are TGTGCCAGCTGCCGGACAGGGGTGAGCGAGCAGTACTTC. This sequence encodes CASCRTGVSEQYF.

The chain links TRBV15 to TRBJ1-2; D remains unclear. Germline loops: CDR1 LNHNV, CDR2 YYDKDF (reference sequence). The CDR3 runs to 12 residues. Trimming removed 5 bases at V and 3 bases at J, with 7 bases between. Written as DNA, the CDR3 is TGTGCCACCAGCGGATACTACTATGGCTACACCTTC. This encodes CATSGYYYGYTF.

The rearrangement links TRBV15 to TRBJ1-5; D possibly corresponds to TRBD1 (6 bases). This CDR3 is 16 amino acids long. CDR1 is LNHNV, CDR2 YYDKDF, per germline (reference sequence). V lost 4 bases, J lost 3 bases, and 16 bases lay in between. This chain's CDR3 is CATSKSSRGYNQPQHF. The CDR3 nucleotides read TGTGCCACCAGCAAAAGTTCCAGGGGCTACAATCAGCCCCAGCATTTT. The entire variable domain, with the rest obtained from reference TRBV15 and TRBJ1-5, is as follows: DAMVIQNPRYQVTQFGKPVTLSCSQTLNHNVMYWYQQKSSQAPKLLFHYYDKDFNNEADTPDNFQSRRPNTSFCFLDIRSPGLGDTAMYLCATSKSSRGYNQPQHFGDGTRLSIL.

The rearrangement uses TRBV4-3 and TRBJ2-7; D possibly corresponds to TRBD2 (6 bases). The V gene lost 1 base and the J gene lost 3 bases, with 13 bases spanning the gap. The germline V gene has CDR1 LGHNA and CDR2 YSLEER. CDR3 size: 15 residues. The CDR3 reads CASSQGGEEIYEQYF. The CDR3, as DNA: TGCGCCAGCAGCCAAGGAGGGGAGGAAATCTACGAGCAGTACTTC.

The chain joins TRBV18 to TRBJ1-2; possibly TRBD1 for D (6 bases). This CDR3 has 16 residues. The germline CDR1 and CDR2 sequences are KGHSH and LQKENI. V shed 3 bases and J shed 3 bases, with 17 bases lying between them. The CDR3 protein is CASSPPRGISDYGYTF. DNA of the CDR3: TGTGCCAGCTCACCCCCGAGGGGGATATCGGACTATGGCTACACCTTC.

The V gene is TRBV19, the J gene TRBJ1-4; D is ambiguous. CDR1 LNHDA and CDR2 SQIVND come from the germline V gene (reference sequence). V lost 5 bases to trimming and J lost 8 bases, with 6 bases between them. The CDR3 consists of 11 residues. As DNA, the CDR3 is TGTGCCAGTAGTTCCGGGGAAAAACTGTTTTTT. Amino acids: CASSSGEKLFF.